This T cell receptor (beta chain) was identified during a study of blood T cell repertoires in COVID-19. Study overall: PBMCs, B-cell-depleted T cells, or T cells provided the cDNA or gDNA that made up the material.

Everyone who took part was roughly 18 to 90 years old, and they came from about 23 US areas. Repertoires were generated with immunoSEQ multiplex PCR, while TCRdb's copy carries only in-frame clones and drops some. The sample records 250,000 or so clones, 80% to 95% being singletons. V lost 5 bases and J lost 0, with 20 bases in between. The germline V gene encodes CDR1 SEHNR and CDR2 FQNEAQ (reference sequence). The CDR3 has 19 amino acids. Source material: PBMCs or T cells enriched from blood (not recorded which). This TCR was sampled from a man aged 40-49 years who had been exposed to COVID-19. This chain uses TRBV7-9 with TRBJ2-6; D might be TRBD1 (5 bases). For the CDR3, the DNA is TGTGCCAGCAGCACCCCAGGGAATACCGAAGACTCTGGGGCCAACGTCCTGACTTTC. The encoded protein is CASSTPGNTEDSGANVLTF.